The entry below describes one TCR beta chain. Its specificity is not known. A single base separates this from a much larger clone, so it may be a read error. Subjects with ophthalmopathy showed a Clinical Activity Score no lower than 3, a NOSPECS grade no lower than 4, and a duration shorter than 3 months. Diagnosing involved the use of clinical symptoms, serum thyroxine and TRAb, thyroid ultrasound and orbital computed tomography. The TCR beta CDR3 regions underwent amplification using RNA transcripts as the source. RT-PCR in the first round (using the HTBI primer set) targeted the TCR CDR3. From the multiplex PCR reads, TCRdb called clonotypes with MiXCR, one entry per CDR3 protein. This sample has about 640,000 distinct CDR3 sequences, with less than 25% found just once. The data were obtained in a study of T cells in Graves' hyperthyroidism and ophthalmopathy. Broader study findings: Also found in blood were most expanded thyroid clonotypes above 0.001.

The CDR3 runs to 14 residues. CDR1 and CDR2 (germline): SGHAT, FQNNGV. The specimen sequenced was blood. The gene calls are TRBV11-2 and TRBJ2-1; 11 bases are shared with TRBD2. This receptor was taken from a man aged 25 to 40 with Graves' ophthalmopathy. CDR3 coding DNA: TGTGCCAGCCGACTAGCGGGGACGTACAATAAGCAGTTCTTC. The encoded protein is CASRLAGTYNKQFF.